Sequencing of this T cell receptor (beta chain) was carried out in a study of blood T cell repertoires in COVID-19. Profiling relied on immunoSEQ multiplex PCR, and the TCRdb table lists in-frame clones only, not all of them. The sample records some 150,000 clones, about 88% being singletons. CDR1 MDHEN and CDR2 SYDVKM come from the germline V gene. The V and J ends lost 11 bases and 0 bases respectively, with 20 bases between them. The CDR3 covers 16 residues. The sequencing input was PBMCs or T cells enriched from blood (not recorded which). The clonotype was recovered from a human donor with acute COVID-19. The donor label of this sample is uncertain. J is TRBJ2-1 and V is TRBV28; D might be TRBD2 (6 bases). The CDR3 here is CASLGTVDISYNEQFF. Written as DNA, the CDR3 is TGTGCCTCATTGGGGACTGTCGATATCTCCTACAATGAGCAGTTCTTC.